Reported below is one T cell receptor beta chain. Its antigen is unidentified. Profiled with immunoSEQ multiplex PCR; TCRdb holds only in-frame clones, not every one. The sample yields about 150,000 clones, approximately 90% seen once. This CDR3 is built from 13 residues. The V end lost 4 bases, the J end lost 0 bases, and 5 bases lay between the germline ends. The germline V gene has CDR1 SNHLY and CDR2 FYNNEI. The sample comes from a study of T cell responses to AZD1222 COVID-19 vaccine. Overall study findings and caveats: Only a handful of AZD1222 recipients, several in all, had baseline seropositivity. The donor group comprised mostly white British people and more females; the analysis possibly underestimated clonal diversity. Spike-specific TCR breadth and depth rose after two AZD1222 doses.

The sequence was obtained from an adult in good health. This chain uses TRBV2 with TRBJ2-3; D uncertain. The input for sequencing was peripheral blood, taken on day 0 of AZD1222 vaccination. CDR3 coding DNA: TGTGCCAGCAGTGTCGACAGCACAGATACGCAGTATTTT. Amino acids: CASSVDSTDTQYF.